This TCR beta chain stems from a study of Graves' ophthalmopathy and Graves' hyperthyroidism. Scientists amplified the TCR beta CDR3 regions from RNA transcripts. The workflow started with a first-round RT-PCR run with HTBI primers and then moved on to a second-round multiplex PCR. TCRdb fed the multiplex PCR reads into MiXCR, producing one record per CDR3 protein. Of roughly 380,000 distinct CDR3 sequences listed, 15% to 17% are singletons. This clonotype has only one observation. A read error is possible here, since a much larger clone lies one base away. By definition, stable hyperthyroidism involved no ophthalmopathy within 18 months of follow-up. The sequenced material came from peripheral blood. This receptor was taken from a woman younger than 30 with stable Graves' hyperthyroidism.

DNA for the CDR3: TGCAGCGTCAGGACGGGACAGGGGTCCTACGAGCAGTACGTC. It yields the protein CSVRTGQGSYEQYV. The J gene is TRBJ2-7, the V gene TRBV29-1; 10 nucleotides line up with TRBD1. V lost 6 bases, J lost 1 base, and 6 bases stayed unmatched. CDR1 and CDR2 from the germline V gene are SQVTM and ANQGSEA. The CDR3 sequence is 14 residues long.